This TCR beta chain was retrieved from a study of shared clonotypes between healthy human individuals. Here immunoSEQ multiplex PCR was the method, and the copy in TCRdb shows in-frame clones only, minus some. The repertoire holds over a million clones, with more than 75% as singletons. Findings of the study overall: Non-shared clonotypes were found to have lower generation probabilities than the clonotypes that were shared by all four of the sorted-subset donors.

Turning to this clone: Its antigen remains unknown.

The J segment lost 1 base and the V segment lost 3 bases, leaving 7 bases of the junction unmatched. This CDR3 is built from 16 residues. CDR1 is SEHNR, CDR2 FQNEAQ, per germline (reference sequence). The sequenced sample was memory CD4+ T cells from PBMCs. Regarding subset: CD45RA-negative fraction. This chain joins TRBV7-9 and TRBJ2-3; 7 bases are shared with TRBD2. The TCR comes from a man between 18 and 35 years old in good health. Some clones in this sample may be carry-over from other donors' samples. This CDR3 is CASSFAGVKGTDTQYF. The CDR3 DNA reads as TGTGCCAGCAGCTTCGCGGGAGTTAAAGGCACAGATACGCAGTATTTT.